Following are 23 T cell receptor beta chains from one sample sequenced in a study of blood T cell repertoires in COVID-19. The protocol was immunoSEQ multiplex PCR, while the TCRdb copy is restricted to in-frame clones and leaves out a portion. The sample contains 100,000 to 150,000 clones, about 70% of which appear only once. Sequenced sample: peripheral blood. The receptors were gathered from a woman in her sixties or seventies with acute or convalescent COVID-19.

The chain carries TRBV19 and TRBJ1-5; TRBD1 aligns across 9 bases. The germline CDR1 and CDR2 sequences are LNHDA and SQIVND (reference sequence). The CDR3 runs to 16 residues. V lost 5 bases, J lost 2 bases, and 7 bases stayed unmatched. The chain's CDR3 is CASSPPDRGGNQPQHF. The CDR3 nucleotides are TGTGCCAGTAGTCCGCCGGACAGGGGCGGCAATCAGCCCCAGCATTTT. The entire variable domain, with the rest obtained from reference TRBV19 and TRBJ1-5, is as follows: DGGITQSPKYLFRKEGQNVTLSCEQNLNHDAMYWYRQDPGQGLRLIYYSQIVNDFQKGDIAEGYSVSREKKESFPLTVTSAQKNPTAFYLCASSPPDRGGNQPQHFGDGTRLSIL.

V gene TRBV19 combines with J gene TRBJ1-4, with 8 bases lining up with TRBD1. CDR1 LNHDA and CDR2 SQIVND come from the germline V gene (reference sequence). J was trimmed by 7 bases and V by 6 bases; bases with no gene match: 10. The CDR3 extends over 15 amino acids. CDR3 sequence (DNA): TGTGCCAGTAGCGTTACGTTCACAGGGGGTGAAAAACTGTTTTTT. This translates into CASSVTFTGGEKLFF.

J is TRBJ2-7 and V is TRBV7-9; 8 bases line up with TRBD2. This CDR3 has 14 residues. Unmatched junction bases numbered 9, after V lost 6 bases and J lost 5 bases. Germline V CDR1 and CDR2: SEHNR, FQNEAQ (reference sequence). CDR3 sequence reads: CASSRGGTGHEQYF. CDR3 nucleotides: TGTGCCAGCAGTCGGGGGGGAACGGGGCACGAGCAGTACTTC. Complete variable domain (other parts from reference TRBV7-9 and TRBJ2-7): DTGVSQNPRHKITKRGQNVTFRCDPISEHNRLYWYRQTLGQGPEFLTYFQNEAQLEKSRLLSDRFSAERPKGSFSTLEIQRTEQGDSAMYLCASSRGGTGHEQYFGPGTRLTVT.

The chain combines TRBV3-1 (or the pseudogene TRBV3-2) with TRBJ2-2; 9 bases match TRBD1. The CDR3 has 13 amino acids. Unmatched junction bases numbered 0, after V lost 4 bases and J lost 6 bases. CDR1 is LGHDT, CDR2 YNNKEL, per germline (reference sequence). CDR3 sequence reads: CASSRQGAGELFF. The CDR3 DNA reads as TGTGCCAGCAGCCGACAGGGGGCCGGGGAGCTGTTTTTT.

This rearrangement joins TRBV6-1 to TRBJ2-3; no firm D call. V was trimmed by 3 bases and J by 6 bases, leaving 13 bases between them. The CDR3 consists of 14 residues. The germline gives CDR1 MNHNS, CDR2 SASEGT. CDR3 sequence (DNA): TGTGCCAGCAGTGACCCACACCTTTCGGATACGCAGTATTTT. Its translation: CASSDPHLSDTQYF.

The rearrangement joins TRBV9 to TRBJ2-3; 9 bases align to TRBD1. With 2 bases clipped from V and 4 bases from J, the junction kept 11 bases outside the gene matches. CDR3 length equals 17 residues. Germline CDR1 is SGDLS and CDR2 is YYNGEE. The CDR3 region has the DNA TGTGCCAGCAGCGTGAGAGGGGGACAGGGTTCAGCAGATACGCAGTATTTT. Protein product: CASSVRGGQGSADTQYF.

The CDR3 coding sequence is TGTGCCAGCAGCATTGACAGGGGTGCGGGCTCTGGAAACACCATATATTTT. Encoded protein: CASSIDRGAGSGNTIYF. The chain recombines TRBV7-8 with TRBJ1-3, with 8 bases fitting TRBD1. Per germline, CDR1 SGHVS and CDR2 FQNEAQ. The CDR3 runs to 17 residues. After removal of 5 bases from V and 0 bases from J, the junction contained 9 bases not matched to a gene.

V gene TRBV7-9 combines with J gene TRBJ2-2; the D is unclear. The CDR3 spans 16 residues. Trimming stripped 3 bases from V and 2 bases from J, with 13 bases between. Per the germline V gene, CDR1 is SEHNR and CDR2 is FQNEAQ (reference sequence). CDR3: CASSFFRGINTGELFF. The CDR3 region has the DNA TGTGCCAGCAGCTTTTTTCGCGGAATAAACACCGGGGAGCTGTTTTTT.

The V call is TRBV28, the J call TRBJ2-5; 8 positions match TRBD1. Germline CDR1 and CDR2: MDHEN and SYDVKM. The CDR3 extends over 11 amino acids. V trimming: 5 bases; J trimming: 13 bases; junction bases outside the gene matches: 6. CDR3 protein: CASSDSDRGYF. In nucleotides, the CDR3 is TGTGCCAGCAGTGACAGCGACAGGGGGTACTTC.

The V call is TRBV7-9, the J call TRBJ1-2, with D hard to call. The CDR3 loop spans 14 amino acids. Between the trimmed V and J ends, which lost 6 bases and 7 bases, there was a span of 18 bases. Germline CDR1 is SEHNR and CDR2 is FQNEAQ (reference sequence). The CDR3, as DNA: TGTGCCAGCAGTTCCTCCGGGAGATTTGGTGGCTACACCTTC. This gives the protein CASSSSGRFGGYTF.

This clone was counted only a few times. This rearrangement joins TRBV27 to TRBJ2-7; D not certain. Germline V gives CDR1 MNHEY, CDR2 SMNVEV (reference sequence). This CDR3 is 12 amino acids long. V was shortened by 3 bases and J by 6 bases, with 9 bases between the two germline ends. The CDR3 is CASSLNGGEQYF. CDR3 nucleotide sequence: TGTGCCAGCAGTTTGAACGGCGGCGAGCAGTACTTC.

The chain combines TRBV5-1 with TRBJ1-4; tentative D call: TRBD1 (6 bases). Germline V CDR1 and CDR2: SGHRS, YFSETQ. V gave up 1 base and J gave up 2 bases, with 12 bases separating them. This CDR3 spans 16 amino acids. CDR3 coding DNA: TGCGCCAGCAGCTTGTCTTGGGACAACACTAATGAAAAACTGTTTTTT. This sequence encodes CASSLSWDNTNEKLFF.

The rearrangement joins TRBV7-9 to TRBJ1-1; D might be TRBD1 (5 bases). Germline V gene sequence: CDR1 SEHNR, CDR2 FQNEAQ (reference sequence). There are 13 residues in the CDR3. Trimming left V 3 bases short and J 8 bases short, with 13 bases between. CDR3 nucleotide sequence: TGTGCCAGCAGCTTCGGGGGGATTGTCGAAGCTTTCTTT. As protein: CASSFGGIVEAFF.

The chain links TRBV2 to TRBJ2-2; D is possibly TRBD1 (5 bases). CDR3 length equals 14 residues. The V gene's germline CDR1 is SNHLY and CDR2 FYNNEI. Trimming left V 6 bases short and J 3 bases short, with 11 bases between. CDR3 sequence: CASRQSRDTGELFF. The CDR3 nucleotides are TGTGCCAGCAGACAATCCAGGGACACCGGGGAGCTGTTTTTT.

This clone has a count of ten or more. The chain recombines TRBV4-1 with TRBJ2-7, with D possibly TRBD2 on 6 matching bases. The germline gives CDR1 MGHRA, CDR2 YSYEKL. V dropped 2 bases and J dropped 0 bases, with 8 bases sitting between them. This CDR3 is built from 14 residues. CDR3 loop: CASSQPGSSYEQYF. The CDR3 nucleotides read TGCGCCAGCAGCCAACCCGGGAGCTCCTACGAGCAGTACTTC.

The chain employs TRBV7-9 and TRBJ1-4; D gene ambiguous. The CDR3 sequence is 15 residues long. The V gene lost 4 bases and the J gene lost 3 bases, with 12 bases spanning the gap. Germline V gives CDR1 SEHNR, CDR2 FQNEAQ (reference sequence). The CDR3 DNA reads as TGTGCCAGCAGCTCGGGAGCGGGAGCTAATGAAAAACTGTTTTTT. Translation: CASSSGAGANEKLFF.

This clone was counted only a few times. This chain uses TRBV6-4 with TRBJ2-2; 8 positions agree with TRBD1. The length of the CDR3 is 17 residues. V shed 5 bases, J shed 1 base, and the junction held 9 bases outside the gene matches. The germline V gene encodes CDR1 MRHNA and CDR2 SNTAGT. In DNA form, the CDR3 reads TGTGCCAGCAGTAAACATGGGGGACAGGTGAACACCGGGGAGCTGTTTTTT. Amino acid sequence: CASSKHGGQVNTGELFF.

The chain employs TRBV9 and TRBJ1-1; the match to TRBD1 covers 9 bases. Losses at the gene ends were 0 bases for V and 7 bases for J; bases not matched to a gene: 10. Germline V gene data show CDR1 as SGDLS and CDR2 as YYNGEE. The CDR3 covers 16 residues. The CDR3 protein is CASSVGPPGQGNEAFF. The CDR3 region has the DNA TGTGCCAGCAGCGTAGGCCCCCCGGGACAGGGAAATGAAGCTTTCTTT.

This chain joins TRBV9 and TRBJ2-1; tentative D call: TRBD1 (5 bases). Germline V gene sequence: CDR1 SGDLS, CDR2 YYNGEE. Trimming left V 6 bases short and J 5 bases short, with 15 bases between. This CDR3 comprises 14 residues. The CDR3 protein is CASTLQVTNNEQFF. The CDR3 bases are TGTGCCAGCACCCTACAGGTGACGAACAATGAGCAGTTCTTC.

The CDR3 region has the DNA TGTGCCAGTAGTATAGGGCCCGTTATAAATGAGCAGTTCTTC. It yields the protein CASSIGPVINEQFF. This sequence joins TRBV19 and TRBJ2-1; no firm D call. The CDR3 is 14 amino acids. V lost 1 base to trimming and J lost 7 bases, with 11 bases between them. Germline V lookup: CDR1 LNHDA, CDR2 SQIVND (reference sequence).

The CDR3 loop is CASSNREQGAYLLSYEQYF. CDR3 nucleotides: TGTGCCAGCAGCAACCGGGAACAGGGGGCGTATCTCTTGTCCTACGAGCAGTACTTC. The chain has TRBV21-1 and TRBJ2-7; the listed D gene, TRBD1, was not tested against the DNA. TRBV21-1 is a recognized pseudogene. This CDR3 region has 19 residues.

The chain has TRBV10-2 and TRBJ2-1, with TRBD2 as a possible D gene (5 bases). The germline CDR1 and CDR2 sequences are WSHSY and SAAADI. Between the trimmed V and J ends, which lost 6 bases and 3 bases, there was a span of 18 bases. CDR3 size: 16 residues. The CDR3 here is CASSSTSVRGYNEQFF. The CDR3 DNA is TGCGCCAGCAGCTCTACATCGGTTCGGGGCTACAATGAGCAGTTCTTC.

J is TRBJ1-6 and V is TRBV6-4; D ambiguous. The length of the CDR3 is 13 residues. V gave up 2 bases and J gave up 12 bases, with 11 bases separating them. Germline assignment: CDR1 MRHNA and CDR2 SNTAGT. CDR3 residues: CASSDGEARPLHF. The CDR3 DNA reads as TGTGCCAGCAGTGACGGGGAGGCCCGACCCCTCCACTTT.